Each of the 20 T cell receptor beta chains below was sequenced from the same sample in a study of glioma-infiltrating T cells after dendritic cell vaccination. The time point: after dendritic cell vaccination, including at tumor progression/relapse. The method was immunoSEQ multiplex PCR; TCRdb's version includes in-frame clones alone and lacks a portion of them. Of about 99,000 clones in the sample, approximately 80% were seen once. The source was blood, collected after dendritic cell vaccination. All receptors derive from a human donor with glioblastoma.

The chain joins TRBV10-3 to TRBJ2-1, with 12 bases matching TRBD2. Unmatched junction bases numbered 2, after V lost 6 bases and J lost 8 bases. The germline V gene has CDR1 ENHRY and CDR2 SYGVKD. The length of the CDR3 is 13 residues. The CDR3 region is CAIRLAGGHEQFF. The CDR3 nucleotides are TGTGCCATCAGACTAGCGGGGGGTCATGAGCAGTTCTTC.

The chain couples TRBV7-9 to TRBJ2-6, with D perhaps matching TRBD2 (6 bases). CDR1 SEHNR and CDR2 FQNEAQ come from the germline V gene (reference sequence). The CDR3 loop spans 18 amino acids. The V end lost 3 bases, the J end lost 1 base, and 16 bases lay between the germline ends. CDR3 nucleotide sequence: TGTGCCAGCAGCTTCCCTGGAGGGTCCAAGTCTGGGGCCAACGTCCTGACTTTC. This translates into CASSFPGGSKSGANVLTF.

This clone was counted once. The junction departs from germline at one end; a sequencing error may be responsible. The chain recombines TRBV7-7 with TRBJ2-7, with 8 bases matching TRBD1. The germline V gene has CDR1 SSHAT and CDR2 FNYEAQ (reference sequence). The CDR3 spans 15 residues. For the CDR3, the DNA is TGTGCTAGCAGCCCGGGACAGGTGCCGTCCTACGAGCAGTACTTC. Residues: CASSPGQVPSYEQYF.

This chain uses TRBV5-1 with TRBJ1-2, with D maybe TRBD1 (6 bases). The CDR3 sequence is 16 residues long. The germline CDR1 and CDR2 sequences are SGHRS and YFSETQ. V lost 9 bases and J lost 4, with 25 bases in between. CDR3 loop: CATSVGSGGDGYGYTF. The CDR3 DNA is TGCGCCACTTCTGTCGGGTCTGGGGGCGACGGCTATGGCTACACCTTC.

This clone was recorded once. Here the CDR3 reads CASSQVGFNRGPEAFF. For the CDR3, the DNA is TGCGCCAGCAGCCAAGTAGGGTTCAACAGGGGCCCTGAAGCTTTCTTT. The V gene is TRBV4-1, the J gene TRBJ1-1, with 7 positions matching TRBD1. The J segment lost 6 bases and the V segment lost 1 base, leaving 11 bases of the junction unmatched. The V gene's germline CDR1 is MGHRA and CDR2 YSYEKL. There are 16 residues in the CDR3.

The rearrangement joins TRBV27 to TRBJ2-7, with D uncertain. Trimming left V 4 bases short and J 3 bases short, with 19 bases between. Germline-derived CDR1 and CDR2 are MNHEY and SMNVEV (reference sequence). This CDR3 region has 16 residues. The CDR3 region is CASSSLQPPSFYEQYF. The DNA for the CDR3 is TGTGCCAGCAGTTCTTTACAGCCACCTTCGTTCTACGAGCAGTACTTC.

CDR3 amino acids: CASTLDGVNTEAFF. In nucleotides, the CDR3 is TGTGCCAGCACCCTAGACGGAGTGAACACTGAAGCTTTCTTT. The chain employs TRBV28 and TRBJ1-1, with no clear D. V shed 7 bases and J shed 0 bases, with 12 bases lying between them. Germline CDR1 MDHEN, CDR2 SYDVKM. The CDR3 runs 14 residues.

This clone was counted a single time. The V call is TRBV5-1, the J call TRBJ2-7; D might be TRBD1 (5 bases). The CDR3 is 16 residues long. Trimming removed 3 bases at V and 2 bases at J, with 18 bases between. From germline, CDR1 is SGHRS and CDR2 YFSETQ. Written as DNA, the CDR3 is TGCGCCAGCAGCTCGTTCGGGCAGGGCTCTACCTACGAGCAGTACTTC. It specifies CASSSFGQGSTYEQYF.

V is TRBV7-9 and J is TRBJ1-2; the D is unclear. V shed 0 bases and J shed 1 base, with 6 bases lying between them. The length of the CDR3 is 14 residues. CDR1 and CDR2 from the germline V gene are SEHNR and FQNEAQ (reference sequence). CDR3 DNA sequence: TGTGCCAGCAGCTTAGCTTCTTATAACTATGGCTACACCTTC. Translated, it gives CASSLASYNYGYTF.

The gene calls are TRBV30 and TRBJ2-7; D remains unclear. With 2 bases removed from V and 6 bases from J, the gap between germline ends came to 20 bases. There are 15 residues in the CDR3. Germline V lookup: CDR1 GTSNPN, CDR2 SVGIG (reference sequence). The CDR3 DNA reads as TGTGCCTGGAGTTATCGCCGGGTTACCTCCATCGAGCAGTACTTC. As protein: CAWSYRRVTSIEQYF.

The chain uses TRBV29-1 and TRBJ1-2; TRBD1 is a possible D gene (6 bases). Trimming stripped 7 bases from V and 0 bases from J, with 12 bases between. CDR1 SQVTM and CDR2 ANQGSEA come from the germline V gene. The CDR3 runs to 13 residues. CDR3 in DNA: TGCAGCGCGGACAGTTCGGCTAACTATGGCTACACCTTC. The encoded protein is CSADSSANYGYTF.

The rearrangement uses TRBV19 and TRBJ2-3; D is unclear. CDR1 and CDR2 from the germline V gene are LNHDA and SQIVND (reference sequence). V lost 3 bases to trimming and J lost 2 bases, with 12 bases between them. CDR3 size: 15 residues. In nucleotides, the CDR3 is TGTGCCAGTAGTATTCCCGGGTCATCCACAGATACGCAGTATTTT. Its protein is CASSIPGSSTDTQYF.

Only one count was recorded for this clone. The V gene is TRBV6-5, the J gene TRBJ2-1, with 10 bases aligning to TRBD2. This CDR3 contains 15 residues. Germline loops: CDR1 MNHEY, CDR2 SVGAGI. J gave up 4 bases and V 6 bases, and 6 bases lay outside the gene matches. CDR3 sequence: CASRFSGGKYNEQFF. As DNA, the CDR3 is TGTGCCAGCAGATTTAGCGGGGGGAAGTACAATGAGCAGTTCTTC.

The chain has TRBV5-1 and TRBJ2-2, with 8 bases matching TRBD2. The CDR3 consists of 15 residues. V was clipped by 0 bases and J by 4 bases; unmatched bases: 2. CDR1 and CDR2 from the germline V gene are SGHRS and YFSETQ. The CDR3 DNA is TGCGCCAGCAGCTTGGCGGGAGGGGGCACCGGGGAGCTGTTTTTT. This gives the protein CASSLAGGGTGELFF.

This chain connects TRBV5-1 to TRBJ1-4; D perhaps matches TRBD1 (5 bases). The CDR3 consists of 15 residues. Trimming took off 0 bases at V and 7 bases at J, with 13 bases between the two ends. Germline V gene sequence: CDR1 SGHRS, CDR2 YFSETQ. CDR3 in DNA: TGCGCCAGCAGCTTGGATCCTTTGGGGGGTGAAAAACTGTTTTTT. It specifies CASSLDPLGGEKLFF. The variable domain in full, completed from reference TRBV5-1 and TRBJ1-4, reads KAGVTQTPRYLIKTRGQQVTLSCSPISGHRSVSWYQQTPGQGLQFLFEYFSETQRNKGNFPGRFSGRQFSNSRSEMNVSTLELGDSALYLCASSLDPLGGEKLFFGSGTQLSVL.

This clone was observed once. The chain couples TRBV7-3 to TRBJ1-5; D unclear. The CDR3 sequence is 15 residues long. CDR1 SGHTA and CDR2 FQGTGA come from the germline V gene. The V and J ends lost 2 bases and 6 bases respectively, with 14 bases between them. The CDR3 sequence is CASSLRSSRVQPQHF. The CDR3 DNA reads as TGTGCCAGCAGCTTACGGTCTTCGCGGGTTCAGCCCCAGCATTTT. Looking up the rest from reference TRBV7-3 and TRBJ1-5 gives the full variable domain: GAGVSQTPSNKVTEKGKYVELRCDPISGHTALYWYRQSLGQGPEFLIYFQGTGAADDSGLPNDRFFAVRPEGSVSTLKIQRTERGDSAVYLCASSLRSSRVQPQHFGDGTRLSIL.

The J gene is TRBJ1-2, the V gene TRBV19; D possibly corresponds to TRBD1 (5 bases). The germline V gene encodes CDR1 LNHDA and CDR2 SQIVND (reference sequence). The CDR3 length is 15 residues. V was cut by 5 bases and J by 1 base, with 14 bases left in between. The CDR3: CASSEAGPYNYGYTF. DNA for the CDR3: TGTGCCAGTAGTGAGGCAGGGCCGTATAACTATGGCTACACCTTC.

This clone was found a few times. The genes are TRBV4-2 and TRBJ2-6; 7 positions match TRBD1. After removal of 2 bases from V and 1 base from J, the junction contained 8 bases not matched to a gene. The CDR3 loop spans 18 amino acids. CDR1 and CDR2 (germline): LGHNA, YNFKEQ. The CDR3 here is CASSQSTGETSGANVLTF. CDR3 DNA sequence: TGTGCCAGCAGCCAATCCACAGGGGAGACGTCTGGGGCCAACGTCCTGACTTTC.

The chain carries TRBV10-3 and TRBJ2-5, with a tentative D call TRBD1 (6 bases). Germline assignment: CDR1 ENHRY and CDR2 SYGVKD. The length of the CDR3 is 16 residues. Trimming took off 0 bases at V and 2 bases at J, with 13 bases between the two ends. In DNA form, the CDR3 reads TGTGCCATCAGTGAGTCTCCGAGGGGGAGTCAAGAGACCCAGTACTTC. This encodes CAISESPRGSQETQYF.

The sample holds a few counts of this clone. V and J are TRBV5-1 and TRBJ2-5; D not certain. Trimming took off 0 bases at V and 1 base at J, with 4 bases between the two ends. The germline CDR1 and CDR2 sequences are SGHRS and YFSETQ. This CDR3 region has 13 residues. CDR3 in DNA: TGCGCCAGCAGCTTGGTGGCCCAAGAGACCCAGTACTTC. Translated: CASSLVAQETQYF.